These 5 T cell receptor beta chains were all obtained from the same sample, sequenced in a study of T cells in localized non-small cell lung cancer. TCRdb's table, derived via immunoSEQ multiplex PCR, lists solely in-frame clones and lacks some. This sample carries tens of thousands of clones, about 90% of them seen once, and the ten largest clones take about 31%. Source: peripheral blood, taken before any cancer treatment. The receptors originated from a male donor aged 60 or over with stage I squamous cell lung carcinoma.

V and J are TRBV7-8 and TRBJ1-3, with a possible D match to TRBD1 (5 bases). CDR1 is SGHVS, CDR2 FQNEAQ, per germline. V gave up 4 bases and J gave up 2 bases, with 18 bases separating them. The length of the CDR3 is 17 residues. Here the CDR3 DNA reads TGTGCCAGCAGCTCCGGCCGGGGGGGTCGAGCTGGAAACACCATATATTTT. It codes for CASSSGRGGRAGNTIYF. The full variable domain, in which reference TRBV7-8 and TRBJ1-3 provide the parts outside the CDR3, is GAGVSQSPRYKVAKRGQDVALRCDPISGHVSLFWYQQALGQGPEFLTYFQNEAQLDKSGLPSDRFFAERPEGSVSTLKIQRTQQEDSAVYLCASSSGRGGRAGNTIYFGEGSWLTVV.

This sequence joins TRBV10-2 and TRBJ2-7; no firm D call. The CDR3 extends over 14 amino acids. Trimming took 0 bases from V and 4 from J, leaving 10 bases between them. In germline, CDR1 is WSHSY, CDR2 SAAADI. The CDR3 coding sequence is TGCGCCAGCAGTGAGTCAAGCTGGGCTTACGAGCAGTACTTC. Translation gives CASSESSWAYEQYF.

The V gene is TRBV4-1, the J gene TRBJ2-1, with D perhaps matching TRBD2 (6 bases). CDR1 and CDR2 (germline): MGHRA, YSYEKL. Trimming left V 7 bases short and J 8 bases short, with 18 bases between. The CDR3 totals 14 residues. The CDR3 coding sequence is TGCGCCAGCAAGGTTTCACTAGCTATCCATGAGCAGTTCTTC. It is translated as CASKVSLAIHEQFF.

The chain links TRBV15 to TRBJ1-1, with 8 positions matching TRBD1. After removal of 0 bases from V and 0 bases from J, the junction contained 9 bases not matched to a gene. The CDR3 extends over 18 amino acids. CDR1 is LNHNV, CDR2 YYDKDF, per germline (reference sequence). CDR3 residues: CATSRDRRPGGMNTEAFF. In DNA, the CDR3 is TGTGCCACCAGCAGAGATCGAAGGCCAGGGGGCATGAACACTGAAGCTTTCTTT.

This clone showed up just a few times. The chain uses TRBV7-2 and TRBJ2-3; D gene ambiguous. The CDR3 has 15 residues. Germline-derived CDR1 and CDR2 are SGHTA and FQGNSA. The germline V and J ends were trimmed by 5 bases and 1 base, with 13 bases remaining between them. CDR3 sequence: CASSLDLMGTDTQYF. The CDR3 DNA reads as TGTGCCAGCAGCCTGGACCTGATGGGCACAGATACGCAGTATTTT.